This T cell receptor (beta chain) originates from a study of T cell responses to AZD1222 COVID-19 vaccine (dated by TCRdb to the early 2020s). Regarding the complete study: A total of 233 trial participants underwent TCR sequencing, of whom nearly 210 had received two doses of AZD1222 and 26 had received two doses of the MenACWY control vaccine. Trial participants were enrolled by age into 18-55, 56-69 and 70-plus year subgroups, with roughly 160, 29 and 62 TCR-sequenced participants respectively.

Read against the paper, the sample's time point label means: about 28 days (+/-7) after the second vaccine dose. AZD1222 recipients whose second dose came at about 4 weeks and those whose second dose came at about 12 weeks were combined into one group, since spike-specific TCR depth and breadth did not differ between the two schedules. Samples from vaccinated people were obtained from the UK trials COV001 and COV002, which included a single-blind randomized controlled phase 2/3 trial of AZD1222 (ChAdOx1 nCoV-19) in healthy adults. Trial participant PBMC samples were collected at day 0 and day 28 after the second dose for TCRbeta chain sequencing. About this clone: Its cognate antigen has yet to be identified. No base qualities exist here, and no much larger clone lies one base off it.

The paper as a whole reports these results and caveats: No day 14 peak-response samples were available, so repertoires were characterized only after the peak T cell response. After two AZD1222 doses, both the breadth and the depth of spike-specific TCRs were significantly higher than at day 0 and than in MenACWY recipients. Conclusions about previously exposed vaccinees are limited, since just five to seven AZD1222 recipients were seropositive for SARS-CoV-2 at baseline. CD4 TCRs associated with the vaccine covered the entire spike protein, and the dominant responses were in regions 160-218 and 743-854. In the small 56-69-year group, the increase in depth fell short of significance, most likely because of low power. Reportedly, close to half of the unique spike-specific TCRs recognized epitopes lying outside the regions that are mutated in the B.1.351 and B.1.1.7 variants. Participants were mostly white British, with more females than males. The authors suggested clonal diversity may have been underestimated.

The CDR3 regions of human TCRbeta chains were analyzed by immunosequencing. The source study handled its data this way. Repertoire TCRs were matched against a reference library of SARS-CoV-2-specific TCRs generated with the MIRA antigen-specificity platform. Breadth was defined as the fraction of unique TCRs that were SARS-CoV-2-associated. Depth was defined as the fraction of total T cells that were SARS-CoV-2-associated. Using the MIRA data, every spike-specific TCR was mapped to the spike region that the TCR reacted to and assigned to either a CD4 or a CD8 class. Log10-transformed breadth and depth values were compared by one-way ANOVA with Sidak's multiple comparisons tests. Not all clones reach the TCRdb copy of this immuneACCESS table, which keeps in-frame sequences only. Checked studies attribute under half of the gap to unresolved V genes and leave the rest unexplained. Clone size and V and J calls were adopted from that table, with D and trimming inferred from the DNA. This sample lists 150,000 or so clones; around 92% were detected once. The ten largest account for around 3.3% of the sample.

Sequences KGHDR (CDR1) and SFDVKD (CDR2) are obtained from the germline V gene. The CDR3, from cysteine to phenylalanine, totals 15 residues. The read is trimmed to its CDR3 DNA, 45 bases read in frame from base 1. Between the V and J ends, shortened by 4 bases and 0 bases respectively, the junction contains 9 bases. The sequence joins TRBV24-1 to TRBJ1-5; the D gene is possibly TRBD1, with 5 bases matching. The material was peripheral blood, obtained 28 days after the second AZD1222 dose. The clonotype originates from an adult who received the AZD1222 COVID-19 vaccine. CDR3 reads: CATSDGTYSNQPQHF. At the DNA level, the sequence is TGTGCCACCAGTGACGGGACGTATAGCAATCAGCCCCAGCATTTT.